These 14 T cell receptor beta chains came from one sample sequenced in a study of cytomegalovirus exposure and HLA in healthy donors. It was with 60 Vbeta and 13 Jbeta primers that the PCR ran. TCRdb's table, derived via immunoSEQ multiplex PCR, lists solely in-frame clones and lacks some. This table holds about 190,000 clones, over 70% found once. The sequenced sample was PBMCs. Every receptor here comes from a woman aged 25 to 39 in good health and CMV-seropositive.

The genes are TRBV6-5 and TRBJ2-5; 7 nucleotides line up with TRBD2. The CDR3 loop spans 14 amino acids. Losses at the gene ends were 5 bases for V and 5 bases for J; bases not matched to a gene: 8. Germline-derived CDR1 and CDR2 are MNHEY and SVGAGI. CDR3 sequence: CASSPGGRIETQYF. DNA of the CDR3: TGTGCCAGCAGTCCTGGCGGGAGAATTGAGACCCAGTACTTC.

The chain couples TRBV14 to TRBJ2-1, with 8 bases matching TRBD2. In germline, CDR1 is SGHDN, CDR2 FVKESK. This CDR3 is built from 15 residues. Losses at the gene ends were 2 bases for V and 6 bases for J; bases not matched to a gene: 6. The CDR3 nucleotides read TGTGCCAGCAGCCAACTAGCGGGCTCCCCCAATGAGCAGTTCTTC. Its translation is CASSQLAGSPNEQFF.

V usage is TRBV6-1 and J usage is TRBJ2-7; 10 bases line up with TRBD1. Per the germline V gene, CDR1 is MNHNS and CDR2 is SASEGT. Unmatched junction bases numbered 2, after V lost 9 bases and J lost 6 bases. CDR3 size: 11 residues. The CDR3 DNA reads as TGTGCCAGGGGACAGGGGAGCGAGCAGTACTTC. Its translation is CARGQGSEQYF.

The rearrangement joins TRBV4-1 to TRBJ2-7; TRBD2 matches at 12 bases. With 2 bases clipped from V and 2 bases from J, the junction kept 4 bases outside the gene matches. CDR1 MGHRA and CDR2 YSYEKL come from the germline V gene. The CDR3 runs 16 residues. This CDR3 reads CASSQSGLAGTYEQYF. The CDR3 DNA sequence: TGCGCCAGCAGCCAATCCGGACTAGCGGGAACCTACGAGCAGTACTTC.

This chain uses TRBV2 with TRBJ1-2, with 7 bases matching TRBD1. After removal of 4 bases from V and 2 bases from J, the junction contained 1 base not matched to a gene. The V gene's germline CDR1 is SNHLY and CDR2 FYNNEI. The CDR3 length is 13 residues. This CDR3 reads CASSGQGNYGYTF. The CDR3 DNA reads TGTGCCAGCAGTGGACAGGGCAACTATGGCTACACCTTC.

The chain carries TRBV19 and TRBJ2-7; possibly TRBD2 for D (5 bases). This CDR3 is 13 amino acids long. In germline, CDR1 is LNHDA, CDR2 SQIVND (reference sequence). The V end was cut by 6 bases, the J end by 5 bases, with 14 bases between. This CDR3 reads CASRDSPAHEQYF. In DNA form, the CDR3 reads TGTGCCAGTAGGGACTCCCCGGCCCACGAGCAGTACTTC.

This clone was observed a single time. This chain joins TRBV15 and TRBJ2-1; 7 bases line up with TRBD2. The V segment lost 0 bases and the J segment 3 bases; nucleotides outside the gene matches: 5. CDR1 is LNHNV and CDR2 is YYDKDF in the germline V gene (reference sequence). This CDR3 is built from 16 residues. The CDR3 region has the DNA TGTGCCACCAGCAGAGAAGCGGGATCGTTCTACAATGAGCAGTTCTTC. Translation gives CATSREAGSFYNEQFF.

This chain connects TRBV10-3 to TRBJ2-5; D is possibly TRBD1 (7 bases). V dropped 2 bases and J dropped 3 bases, with 16 bases sitting between them. Germline lookup yields CDR1 ENHRY and CDR2 SYGVKD. CDR3 length equals 16 residues. As DNA, the CDR3 is TGTGCCATCAGTGAGCCCAGGACAGGCGGGGAAGAGACCCAGTACTTC. It is translated as CAISEPRTGGEETQYF.

This clone was seen many times. The chain is built from TRBV27 and TRBJ1-1; possible D gene TRBD1, 5 bases. The CDR3 is made up of 13 amino acids. Germline lookup yields CDR1 MNHEY and CDR2 SMNVEV (reference sequence). The V end lost 7 bases, the J end lost 3 bases, and 12 bases lay between the germline ends. DNA for the CDR3: TGTGCCAGCAAGGGGTTGTGGGACACTGAAGCTTTCTTT. Translating gives CASKGLWDTEAFF.

This sequence joins TRBV9 and TRBJ1-4; a weak D match, TRBD1 (6 bases). This CDR3 is 15 amino acids long. V lost 3 bases, J lost 5 bases, and 14 bases lay in between. Germline V gene sequence: CDR1 SGDLS, CDR2 YYNGEE. The CDR3 protein is CASSAGGTPNEKLFF. DNA of the CDR3: TGTGCCAGCAGCGCAGGTGGGACACCCAATGAAAAACTGTTTTTT.

V is TRBV5-4 and J is TRBJ1-1; 7 bases are shared with TRBD1. CDR3 length: 14 residues. With 3 bases clipped from V and 1 base from J, the junction kept 3 bases outside the gene matches. CDR1 SGHNT and CDR2 YYREEE come from the germline V gene (reference sequence). Here the CDR3 reads CASSSRDRNTEAFF. CDR3 bases: TGTGCCAGCAGCTCCCGGGACAGGAACACTGAAGCTTTCTTT.

The rearrangement links TRBV11-2 to TRBJ2-1; perhaps TRBD2 as D (5 bases). The V gene's germline CDR1 is SGHAT and CDR2 FQNNGV. This CDR3 region has 15 residues. Deletions cut 4 bases from V and 6 bases from J, with 16 bases between. Here the CDR3 reads CASSSRSVDFNEQFF. The CDR3 DNA reads TGTGCCAGCAGCTCTAGATCTGTGGACTTCAATGAGCAGTTCTTC.

The rearrangement links TRBV27 to TRBJ2-7; 8 nucleotides match TRBD1. This CDR3 spans 15 amino acids. V lost 3 bases, J lost 2 bases, and 6 bases stayed unmatched. Germline V CDR1 and CDR2: MNHEY, SMNVEV (reference sequence). The CDR3 DNA reads as TGTGCCAGCAGTTTGGCGGGGACAGGAACCTACGAGCAGTACTTC. This translates into CASSLAGTGTYEQYF.

Worth noting for this clone: The junction does not match germline at one end; this may be a read error. V and J are TRBV27 and TRBJ2-7, with a weak D call TRBD1 (6 bases). Germline lookup yields CDR1 MNHEY and CDR2 SMNVEV (reference sequence). The CDR3 consists of 15 residues. The CDR3 spells CVSGVPGTKGYEQYF. The CDR3 DNA is TGTGTCAGCGGAGTACCCGGGACAAAGGGCTACGAGCAGTACTTC.